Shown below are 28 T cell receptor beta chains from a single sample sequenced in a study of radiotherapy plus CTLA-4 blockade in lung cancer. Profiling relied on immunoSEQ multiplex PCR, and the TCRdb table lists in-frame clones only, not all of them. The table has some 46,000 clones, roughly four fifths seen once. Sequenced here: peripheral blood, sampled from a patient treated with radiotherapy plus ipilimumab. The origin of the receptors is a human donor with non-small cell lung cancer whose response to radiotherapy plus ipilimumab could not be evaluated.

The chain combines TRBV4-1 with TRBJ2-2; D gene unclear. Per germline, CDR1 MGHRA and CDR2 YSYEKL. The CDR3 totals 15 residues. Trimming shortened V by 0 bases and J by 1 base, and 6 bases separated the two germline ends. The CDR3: CASSQEVQNTGELFF. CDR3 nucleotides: TGCGCCAGCAGCCAAGAGGTACAGAACACCGGGGAGCTGTTTTTT.

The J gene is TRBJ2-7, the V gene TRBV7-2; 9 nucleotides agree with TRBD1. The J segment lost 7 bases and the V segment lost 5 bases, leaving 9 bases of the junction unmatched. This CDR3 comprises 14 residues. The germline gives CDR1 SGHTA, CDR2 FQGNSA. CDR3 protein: CASSITGGPQEQYF. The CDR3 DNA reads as TGTGCCAGCAGCATTACAGGGGGCCCTCAGGAGCAGTACTTC.

The CDR3: CASSTSGTAPGTDTQYF. In DNA form, the CDR3 reads TGTGCCAGTAGTACCTCCGGGACTGCTCCCGGCACAGATACGCAGTATTTT. The V gene is TRBV19, the J gene TRBJ2-3; weak D call: TRBD2 (6 bases). The CDR3 is made up of 17 amino acids. Looked up from germline, CDR1 is LNHDA and CDR2 is SQIVND (reference sequence). V was trimmed by 4 bases and J by 1 base, leaving 18 bases between them.

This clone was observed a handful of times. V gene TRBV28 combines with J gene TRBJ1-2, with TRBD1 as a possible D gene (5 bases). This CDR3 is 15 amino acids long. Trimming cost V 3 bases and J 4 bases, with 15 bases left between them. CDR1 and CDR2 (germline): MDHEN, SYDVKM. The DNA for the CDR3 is TGTGCCAGCAGTTTGGGGCAGGAATTAGGCTATGGCTACACCTTC. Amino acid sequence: CASSLGQELGYGYTF.

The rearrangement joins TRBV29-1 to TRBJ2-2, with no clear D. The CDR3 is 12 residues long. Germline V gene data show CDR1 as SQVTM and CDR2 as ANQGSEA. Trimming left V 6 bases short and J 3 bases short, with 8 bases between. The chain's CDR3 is CSVTRDTGELFF. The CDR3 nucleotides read TGCAGCGTGACACGAGACACCGGGGAGCTGTTTTTT.

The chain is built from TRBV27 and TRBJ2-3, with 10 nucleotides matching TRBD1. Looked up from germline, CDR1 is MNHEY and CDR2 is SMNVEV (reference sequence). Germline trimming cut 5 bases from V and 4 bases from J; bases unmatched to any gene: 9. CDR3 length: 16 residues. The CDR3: CASSPRGTGVPDTQYF. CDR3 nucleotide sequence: TGTGCCAGCAGTCCACGTGGGACAGGGGTACCAGATACGCAGTATTTT.

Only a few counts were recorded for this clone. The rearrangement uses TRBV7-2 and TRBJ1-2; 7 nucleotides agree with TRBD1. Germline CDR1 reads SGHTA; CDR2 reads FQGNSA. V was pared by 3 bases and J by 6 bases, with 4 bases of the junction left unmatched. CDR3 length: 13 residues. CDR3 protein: CASSFNRGDGYTF. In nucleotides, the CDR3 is TGTGCCAGCAGCTTCAACAGGGGCGATGGCTACACCTTC.

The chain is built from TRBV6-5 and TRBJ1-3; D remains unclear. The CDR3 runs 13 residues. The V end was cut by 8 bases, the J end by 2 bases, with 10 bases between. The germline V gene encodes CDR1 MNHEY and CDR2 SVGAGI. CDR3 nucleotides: TGTGCCAGCTCCCGGGAAGCTGGAAACACCATATATTTT. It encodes CASSREAGNTIYF.

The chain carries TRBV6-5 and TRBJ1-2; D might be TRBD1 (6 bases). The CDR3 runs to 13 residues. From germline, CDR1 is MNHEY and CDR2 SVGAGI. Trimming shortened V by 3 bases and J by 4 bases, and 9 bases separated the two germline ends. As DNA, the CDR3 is TGTGCCAGCAGTTATCAGACAGGCTATGGCTACACCTTC. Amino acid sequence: CASSYQTGYGYTF.

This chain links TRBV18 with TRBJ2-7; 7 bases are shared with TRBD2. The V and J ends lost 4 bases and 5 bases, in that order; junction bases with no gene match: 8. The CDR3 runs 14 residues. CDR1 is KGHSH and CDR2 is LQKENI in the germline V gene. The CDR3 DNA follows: TGTGCCAGCTCACGTGGACTAGAGTCCCACGAGCAGTACTTC. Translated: CASSRGLESHEQYF.

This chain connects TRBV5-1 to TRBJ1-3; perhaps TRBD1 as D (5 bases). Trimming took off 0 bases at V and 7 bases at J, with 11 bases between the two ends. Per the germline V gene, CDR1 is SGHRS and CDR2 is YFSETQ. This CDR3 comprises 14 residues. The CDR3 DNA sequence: TGCGCCAGCAGCTTGGGGACACGGGGGAACACCATATATTTT. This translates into CASSLGTRGNTIYF.

In DNA form, the CDR3 reads TGCGCCAGCAGCCCCGAACTAGGTGAAGCTTTCTTT. Protein sequence: CASSPELGEAFF. This chain uses TRBV5-1 with TRBJ1-1, with D unresolved. V gave up 4 bases and J gave up 7 bases, with 11 bases separating them. The CDR3 has 12 amino acids. The V gene's germline CDR1 is SGHRS and CDR2 YFSETQ.

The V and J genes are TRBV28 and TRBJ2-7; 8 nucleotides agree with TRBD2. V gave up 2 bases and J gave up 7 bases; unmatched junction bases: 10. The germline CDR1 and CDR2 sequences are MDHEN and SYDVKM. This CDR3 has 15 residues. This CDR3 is CASSLGTSGSVEQYF. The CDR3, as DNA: TGTGCCAGCAGTTTAGGTACTAGCGGTTCAGTAGAGCAGTACTTC.

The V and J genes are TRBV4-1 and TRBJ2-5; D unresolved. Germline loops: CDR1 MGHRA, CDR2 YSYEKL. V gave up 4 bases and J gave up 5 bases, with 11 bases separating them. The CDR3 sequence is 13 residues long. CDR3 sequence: CASSRLNGETQYF. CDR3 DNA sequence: TGCGCCAGCAGCCGACTCAACGGGGAGACCCAGTACTTC.

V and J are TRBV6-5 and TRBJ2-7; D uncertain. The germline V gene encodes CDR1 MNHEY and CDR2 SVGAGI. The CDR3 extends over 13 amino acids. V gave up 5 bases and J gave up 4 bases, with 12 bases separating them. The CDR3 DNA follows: TGTGCCAGCAGTGAACCTTTGGCTTACGAGCAGTACTTC. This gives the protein CASSEPLAYEQYF.

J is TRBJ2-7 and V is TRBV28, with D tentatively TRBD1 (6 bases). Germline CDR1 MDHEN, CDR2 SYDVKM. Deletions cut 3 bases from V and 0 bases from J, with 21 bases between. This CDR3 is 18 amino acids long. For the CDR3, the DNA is TGTGCCAGCAGTTTTCCCCGCCTACGACAGGTTTACTCCTACGAGCAGTACTTC. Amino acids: CASSFPRLRQVYSYEQYF.

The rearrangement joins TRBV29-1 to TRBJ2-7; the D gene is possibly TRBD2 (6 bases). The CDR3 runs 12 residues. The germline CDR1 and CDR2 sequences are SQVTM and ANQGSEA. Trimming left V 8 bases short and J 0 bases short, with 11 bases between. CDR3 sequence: CSFRTNSYEQYF. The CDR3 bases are TGCAGCTTCAGGACTAACTCCTACGAGCAGTACTTC.

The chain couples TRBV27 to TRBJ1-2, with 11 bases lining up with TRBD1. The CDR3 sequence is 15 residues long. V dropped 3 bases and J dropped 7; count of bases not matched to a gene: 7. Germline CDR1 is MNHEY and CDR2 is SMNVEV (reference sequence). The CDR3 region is CASSFSRTGGGGYTF. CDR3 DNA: TGTGCCAGCAGTTTTAGCCGGACAGGGGGCGGTGGCTACACCTTC.

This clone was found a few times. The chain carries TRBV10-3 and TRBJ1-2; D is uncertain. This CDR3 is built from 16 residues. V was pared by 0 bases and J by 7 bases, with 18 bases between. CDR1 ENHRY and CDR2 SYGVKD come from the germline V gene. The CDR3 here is CAISESVLGRFGGYTF. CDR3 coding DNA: TGTGCCATCAGTGAGTCGGTACTGGGCAGGTTCGGTGGCTACACCTTC.

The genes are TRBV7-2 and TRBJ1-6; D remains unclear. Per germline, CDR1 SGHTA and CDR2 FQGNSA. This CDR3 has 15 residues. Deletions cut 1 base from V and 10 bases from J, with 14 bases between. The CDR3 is CASSLGVLTRSPLHF. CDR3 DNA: TGTGCCAGCAGCTTAGGCGTGCTCACGAGGTCACCCCTCCACTTT.

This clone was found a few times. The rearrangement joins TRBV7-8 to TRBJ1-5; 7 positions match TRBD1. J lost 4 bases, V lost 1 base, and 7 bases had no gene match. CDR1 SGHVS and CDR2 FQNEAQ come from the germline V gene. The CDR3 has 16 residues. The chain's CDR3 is CASSLEAGGWNQPQHF. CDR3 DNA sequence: TGTGCCAGCAGCTTAGAGGCAGGGGGATGGAATCAGCCCCAGCATTTT.

The CDR3 DNA reads as TGTGCCAGCAGCGCCCAGACAGGTAGCTCCTACGAGCAGTACTTC. It is translated as CASSAQTGSSYEQYF. This chain connects TRBV9 to TRBJ2-7; TRBD1 might be the D (6 bases). Deletions cut 3 bases from V and 0 bases from J, with 13 bases between. Germline V gene sequence: CDR1 SGDLS, CDR2 YYNGEE. This CDR3 spans 15 amino acids.

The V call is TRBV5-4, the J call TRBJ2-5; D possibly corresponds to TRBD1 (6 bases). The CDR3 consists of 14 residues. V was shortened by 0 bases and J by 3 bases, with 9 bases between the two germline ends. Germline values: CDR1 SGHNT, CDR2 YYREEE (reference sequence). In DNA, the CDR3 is TGTGCCAGCAGCTTGGTCGGACAGAAAGAGACCCAGTACTTC. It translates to CASSLVGQKETQYF. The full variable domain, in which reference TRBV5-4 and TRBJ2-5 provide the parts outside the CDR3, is ETGVTQSPTHLIKTRGQQVTLRCSSQSGHNTVSWYQQALGQGPQFIFQYYREEENGRGNFPPRFSGLQFPNYSSELNVNALELDDSALYLCASSLVGQKETQYFGPGTRLLVL.

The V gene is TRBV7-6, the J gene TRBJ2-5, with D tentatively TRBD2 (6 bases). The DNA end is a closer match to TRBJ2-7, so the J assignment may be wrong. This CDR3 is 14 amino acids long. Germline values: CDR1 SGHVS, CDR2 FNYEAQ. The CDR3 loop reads CASSPRDSYYEQYF. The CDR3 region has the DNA TGTGCCAGCAGCCCCCGGGACTCCTATTACGAGCAGTACTTC.

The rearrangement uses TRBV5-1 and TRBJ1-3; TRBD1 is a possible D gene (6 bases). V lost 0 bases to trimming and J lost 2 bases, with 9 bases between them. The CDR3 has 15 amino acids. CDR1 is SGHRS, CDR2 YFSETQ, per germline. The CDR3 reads CASSLATGTGNTIYF. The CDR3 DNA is TGCGCCAGCAGCTTGGCCACAGGGACTGGAAACACCATATATTTT.

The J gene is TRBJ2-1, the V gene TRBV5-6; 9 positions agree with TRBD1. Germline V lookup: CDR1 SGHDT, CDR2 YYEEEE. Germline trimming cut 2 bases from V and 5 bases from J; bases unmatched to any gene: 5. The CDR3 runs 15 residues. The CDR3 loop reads CASSFWDRVDNEQFF. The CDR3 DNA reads TGTGCCAGCAGCTTCTGGGACAGGGTTGACAATGAGCAGTTCTTC.

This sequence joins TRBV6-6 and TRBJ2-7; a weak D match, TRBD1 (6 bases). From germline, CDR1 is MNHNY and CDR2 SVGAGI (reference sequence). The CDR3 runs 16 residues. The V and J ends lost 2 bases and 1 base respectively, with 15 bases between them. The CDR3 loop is CASSYGSGVRSYEQYF. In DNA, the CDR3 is TGTGCCAGCAGTTACGGGTCAGGGGTACGTTCCTACGAGCAGTACTTC.

CDR3 sequence reads: CASSPSPQGALETQYF. The CDR3 bases are TGTGCCAGCAGCCCTAGCCCCCAGGGGGCTCTGGAGACCCAGTACTTC. The rearrangement uses TRBV5-5 and TRBJ2-5; TRBD1 matches at 8 bases. There are 16 residues in the CDR3. The V gene's germline CDR1 is SGHKS and CDR2 YYEKEE (reference sequence). V was pared by 4 bases and J by 5 bases, with 13 bases of the junction left unmatched.